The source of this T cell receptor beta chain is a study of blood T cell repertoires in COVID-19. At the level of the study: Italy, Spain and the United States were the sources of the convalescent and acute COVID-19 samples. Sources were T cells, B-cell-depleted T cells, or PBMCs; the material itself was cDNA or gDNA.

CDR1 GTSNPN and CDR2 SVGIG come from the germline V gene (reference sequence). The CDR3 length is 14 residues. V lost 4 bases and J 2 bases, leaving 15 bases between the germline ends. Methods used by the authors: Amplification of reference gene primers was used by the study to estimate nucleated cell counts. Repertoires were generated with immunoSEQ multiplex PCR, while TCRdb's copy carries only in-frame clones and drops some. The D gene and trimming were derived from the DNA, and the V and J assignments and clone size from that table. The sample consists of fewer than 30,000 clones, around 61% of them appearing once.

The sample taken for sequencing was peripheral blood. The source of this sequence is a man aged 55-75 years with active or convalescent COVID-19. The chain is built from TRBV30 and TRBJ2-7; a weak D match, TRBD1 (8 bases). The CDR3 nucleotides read TGTGCCTGGACCTTACAGGGGGGGCCCTACGAGCAGTACTTC. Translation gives CAWTLQGGPYEQYF.